Described below is a single TCR beta chain sequence and its context. The data originate from a study of sequential checkpoint blockade in melanoma. Described treatment: randomized to nivolumab then ipilimumab (arm A) or the reverse (arm B). Sorted cells were live CD3+CD8+, lacking CD19 and CD56, from PBMCs. V gave up 2 bases and J gave up 9 bases; unmatched junction bases: 6. From germline, CDR1 is MNHEY and CDR2 SVGAGI. The CDR3 runs to 14 residues. Sequencing was performed with immunoSEQ multiplex PCR; in TCRdb, only in-frame clones are kept and a portion is missing. The sample gives some 40,000 clones, roughly 84% of which show up once; around 12% is in the top ten.

This sequence joins TRBV6-5 and TRBJ2-1, with 8 positions matching TRBD2. Specimen: CD8+ T cells sorted from blood (inferred from file names), collected from a patient given nivolumab and ipilimumab in sequence. The source is a human donor with melanoma. Written as DNA, the CDR3 is TGTGCCAGCAGTTACGGGGCGGGGGGAAGTGAGCAGTTCTTC. The encoded protein is CASSYGAGGSEQFF.